This T cell receptor beta chain is drawn from a study of monozygotic twins with inflammatory bowel disease. Overall study findings and caveats: With inverse Simpson as the measure, TCRbeta diversity was lower in IBD patients than in healthy co-twins.

Germline V lookup: CDR1 SGDLS, CDR2 YYNGEE. CDR3 length equals 16 residues. TCRdb reanalyzed the 5' RACE reads, giving one entry per CDR3 protein sequence and no DNA. This sample contains roughly 160,000 distinct CDR3 sequences. Comment on this clonotype: Its antigen is unidentified.

The sequenced sample was blood. The rearrangement links TRBV9 to TRBJ2-2; the TRBD2 assignment by TCRdb is unverifiable without DNA. This clonotype was sampled from a human donor with ulcerative colitis or Crohn's disease, or a healthy co-twin of an affected twin (not recorded which). The CDR3: CASSAPLAGGSGELFF.